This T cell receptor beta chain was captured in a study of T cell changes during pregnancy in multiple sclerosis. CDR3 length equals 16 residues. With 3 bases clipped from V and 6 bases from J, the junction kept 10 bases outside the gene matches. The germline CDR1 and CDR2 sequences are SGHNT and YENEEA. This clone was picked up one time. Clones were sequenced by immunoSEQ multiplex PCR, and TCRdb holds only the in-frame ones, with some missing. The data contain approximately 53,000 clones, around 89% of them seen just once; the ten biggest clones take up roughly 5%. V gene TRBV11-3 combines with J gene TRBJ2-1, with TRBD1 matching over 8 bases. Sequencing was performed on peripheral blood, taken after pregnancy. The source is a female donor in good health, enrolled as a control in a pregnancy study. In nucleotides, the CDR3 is TGTGCCAGCAGCTTTATCCCGAGACAGGGGCGCAATGAGCAGTTCTTC. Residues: CASSFIPRQGRNEQFF.